Listed below are T cell receptor beta chains from one sample, sequenced in a study of shared clonotypes between healthy human individuals. TCRdb's table, derived via immunoSEQ multiplex PCR, lists solely in-frame clones and lacks some. The sample has a few million clones, roughly 92% seen once. Sequences were obtained from naive CD4+ T cells sorted from blood. The source of these receptors is a man between 18 and 35 years old in good health. CDR3s include the opening cysteine and the closing phenylalanine or tryptophan. The D gene is left open where the match is weak. Some rows mark clone size as missing; the rest say once, few, many or name a class of expanded clone.

CASSYRRGNNQPQHF | TGTGCCAGCAGTTACCGCAGGGGAAACAATCAGCCCCAGCATTTT | NA | TRBV6-5 | NA | TRBJ1-5
CASSPTSGRASEQFF | TGTGCTAGCAGCCCTACTAGCGGGAGGGCCTCTGAGCAGTTCTTC | TRBD2 | TRBV7-7 | NA | TRBJ2-1
CASGLGAWGETQYF | TGTGCTAGTGGTTTGGGCGCTTGGGGGGAGACCCAGTACTTC | NA | TRBV12-5 | NA | TRBJ2-5
CASTETRLSYEQYF | TGTGCCAGCACCGAGACTCGCCTCTCCTACGAGCAGTACTTC | NA | TRBV6-1 | NA | TRBJ2-7
CASSEPTDTQYF | TGCGCCAGCAGCGAACCCACAGATACGCAGTATTTT | NA | TRBV5-1 | few | TRBJ2-3
CASSLGVQETQYF | TGTGCCAGCAGCTTAGGGGTACAAGAGACCCAGTACTTC | NA | TRBV7-3 | NA | TRBJ2-5
CASSLRLMNSGANVLTF | TGTGCCAGCAGCTTACGCCTAATGAACTCTGGGGCCAACGTCCTGACTTTC | NA | TRBV11-1 | NA | TRBJ2-6
CASSLTGDFQETQYF | TGCGCCAGCAGCCTAACCGGGGACTTCCAAGAGACCCAGTACTTC | NA | TRBV5-1 | once | TRBJ2-5
CASSLRTVLDEQYF | TGTGCCAGCAGTCTTAGGACAGTGTTAGACGAGCAGTACTTC | NA | TRBV28 | NA | TRBJ2-7
CASRRTGQGYGYTF | TGTGCCAGCAGGCGAACTGGACAAGGCTATGGCTACACCTTC | NA | TRBV11-2 | NA | TRBJ1-2
CASSQATGLGTYEQYF | TGCGCCAGCAGCCAAGCGACAGGGCTGGGAACCTACGAGCAGTACTTC | TRBD1 | TRBV4-1 | NA | TRBJ2-7
CASSQPIAGLIPEKLFF | TGCGCCAGCAGCCAGCCCATCGCGGGACTCATCCCCGAAAAACTGTTTTTT | NA | TRBV4-1 | NA | TRBJ1-4
CASSLGGDGGYTF | TGTGCCAGCAGCTTAGGAGGGGATGGTGGCTACACCTTC | NA | TRBV7-9 | once | TRBJ1-2
CAMRRGPGQGAEAFF | TGTGCCATGCGCCGGGGGCCGGGACAGGGGGCTGAAGCTTTCTTT | TRBD1 | TRBV11-2 | NA | TRBJ1-1
CASSVGQGRPQFF | TGTGCCAGCAGCGTCGGACAGGGGAGACCCCAGTTCTTC | TRBD1 | TRBV9 | once | TRBJ2-1
CASSPDGGTSTDTQYF | TGTGCCAGCAGCCCGGATGGGGGGACCAGCACAGATACGCAGTATTTT | NA | TRBV11-2 | NA | TRBJ2-3
CATSRDRNSPLHF | TGTGCCACCAGCAGAGACAGGAATTCACCCCTCCACTTT | NA | TRBV15 | few | TRBJ1-6
CASSYSGTINYGYTF | TGTGCCAGCAGTTACTCAGGGACTATAAACTATGGCTACACCTTC | NA | TRBV6-5 | once | TRBJ1-2
CASSLTDSYNEQFF | TGTGCCAGCAGCTTAACAGACTCCTACAATGAGCAGTTCTTC | NA | TRBV11-2 | NA | TRBJ2-1
CASRIGTLGEQYF | TGTGCCAGCAGGATCGGGACCTTGGGGGAGCAGTACTTC | NA | TRBV6-1 | once | TRBJ2-7
CASSVLGEDSPLHF | TGTGCCAGCAGTGTTCTTGGAGAAGATTCACCCCTCCACTTT | NA | TRBV6-1 | NA | TRBJ1-6
CASKRDGREADTQYF | TGTGCCAGTAAACGGGACGGCCGAGAGGCAGATACGCAGTATTTT | NA | TRBV19 | NA | TRBJ2-3
CASSVGEGTGYTF | TGTGCCAGCAGCGTGGGGGAGGGGACAGGCTACACCTTC | NA | TRBV11-2 | NA | TRBJ1-2
CAISETSGGTSTDTQYF | TGTGCCATCAGTGAGACTAGCGGGGGGACTAGCACAGATACGCAGTATTTT | TRBD2 | TRBV10-3 | NA | TRBJ2-3
CASSPDRAGYNEQFF | TGTGCCAGCAGCCCCGACAGGGCGGGCTACAATGAGCAGTTCTTC | TRBD1 | TRBV2 | NA | TRBJ2-1
CASSSAPQSNQPQHF | TGTGCCAGCAGTTCGGCGCCACAGAGCAATCAGCCCCAGCATTTT | NA | TRBV27 | NA | TRBJ1-5
CASSEATGQLRETQYF | TGTGCCAGCAGCGAGGCTACGGGACAGCTTAGGGAGACCCAGTACTTC | TRBD1 | TRBV25-1 | NA | TRBJ2-5
CASSETPIPGERAEAFF | TGTGCCAGCAGTGAAACCCCGATCCCTGGTGAGAGGGCTGAAGCTTTCTTT | NA | TRBV6-1 | NA | TRBJ1-1